This TCR beta chain was recorded in a study of cytomegalovirus exposure and HLA in healthy donors. Whole-study findings and limits: Per a later analysis, HLA-associated TCR beta chains showed more clonal expansion than other, equally common TCR beta chains.

The PCR was carried out with 60 Vbeta primers and 13 Jbeta primers. The assay was immunoSEQ multiplex PCR, and TCRdb's table has in-frame clones only and misses some. The data hold about 43,000 clones, with around 64% observed a single time. Regarding this clone: As yet, its antigen is unknown.

V lost 7 bases to trimming and J lost 5 bases, with 20 bases between them. CDR3 size: 15 residues. The germline CDR1 and CDR2 sequences are SEHNR and FQNEAQ (reference sequence). The V and J genes are TRBV7-9 and TRBJ2-5; perhaps TRBD1 as D (6 bases). This sequence originates from a human donor in good health. Material for sequencing was PBMCs. The CDR3 loop reads CASTHPQGRRETQYF. The CDR3 DNA sequence: TGTGCCAGCACCCATCCACAGGGAAGGAGGGAGACCCAGTACTTC.